This record covers a single T cell receptor (beta chain). Its antigen is currently unknown. TCRdb re-analysed the 5' RACE reads in MiXCR, keeping a single row per CDR3 protein. The data contain 1.5 million to 2 million distinct CDR3 sequences, about 32% of them seen just once; the ten biggest clones take up more than 0.25%. Donors were all healthy Caucasians. The data derive from a study of identical twins. Study-wide results and caveats: Invariant MAIT and iNKT cells may have partly biased zero-insertion analyses. Models, which agreed with sharing between unrelated individuals, nonetheless underestimated the out-of-frame TCR alpha sharing seen in monozygotic twins.

Looked up from germline, CDR1 is MDHEN and CDR2 is SYDVKM. This CDR3 comprises 16 residues. Sequencing was performed on cord blood. The chain couples TRBV28 to TRBJ2-5; TRBD2 might be the D (6 bases). The J call may be wrong; the DNA end is better matched by TRBJ2-7. This sequence originates from a newborn girl in good health. The CDR3 DNA sequence: TGTGCCAGCAGTTTTTCCGGGGGAGTGGCCCCCTACGAGCAGTACTTC. It codes for CASSFSGGVAPYEQYF.